This T cell receptor (beta chain) emerged from a study of blood T cell repertoires in COVID-19. Sequencing was performed with immunoSEQ multiplex PCR; in TCRdb, only in-frame clones are kept and a portion is missing. The table records 200,000 to 300,000 clones, 80% to 90% of them present only once. This clone was counted a single time. The trim removed 5 bases at V and 0 bases at J, leaving 5 bases unmatched. CDR1 is SGHRS, CDR2 YFSETQ, per germline. This CDR3 comprises 14 residues. Specimen: peripheral blood. The sequence derives from a woman aged 45-59 years with acute or convalescent COVID-19. This sequence joins TRBV5-1 and TRBJ2-7; TRBD1 matches 7 bases. CDR3 sequence reads: CASSTRDSSYEQYF. The CDR3 nucleotides read TGCGCCAGCAGTACCCGGGACAGCTCCTACGAGCAGTACTTC. Based on the CDR3 plus reference TRBV5-1 and TRBJ2-7, the full variable domain is KAGVTQTPRYLIKTRGQQVTLSCSPISGHRSVSWYQQTPGQGLQFLFEYFSETQRNKGNFPGRFSGRQFSNSRSEMNVSTLELGDSALYLCASSTRDSSYEQYFGPGTRLTVT.